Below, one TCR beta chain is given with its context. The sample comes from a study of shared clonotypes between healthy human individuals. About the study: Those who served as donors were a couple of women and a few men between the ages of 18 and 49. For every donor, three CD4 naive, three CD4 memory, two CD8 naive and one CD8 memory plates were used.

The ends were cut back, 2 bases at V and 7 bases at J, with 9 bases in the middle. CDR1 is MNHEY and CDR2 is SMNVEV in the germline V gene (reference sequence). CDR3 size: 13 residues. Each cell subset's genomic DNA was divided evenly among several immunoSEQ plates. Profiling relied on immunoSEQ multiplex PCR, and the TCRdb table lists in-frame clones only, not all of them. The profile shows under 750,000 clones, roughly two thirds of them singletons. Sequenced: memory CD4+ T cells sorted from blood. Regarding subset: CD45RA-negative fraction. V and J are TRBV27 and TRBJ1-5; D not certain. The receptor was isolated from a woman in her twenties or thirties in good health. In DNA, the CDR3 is TGTGCCAGCAGTTTAGGGAGGGCCCAGCCCCAGCATTTT. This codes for CASSLGRAQPQHF.